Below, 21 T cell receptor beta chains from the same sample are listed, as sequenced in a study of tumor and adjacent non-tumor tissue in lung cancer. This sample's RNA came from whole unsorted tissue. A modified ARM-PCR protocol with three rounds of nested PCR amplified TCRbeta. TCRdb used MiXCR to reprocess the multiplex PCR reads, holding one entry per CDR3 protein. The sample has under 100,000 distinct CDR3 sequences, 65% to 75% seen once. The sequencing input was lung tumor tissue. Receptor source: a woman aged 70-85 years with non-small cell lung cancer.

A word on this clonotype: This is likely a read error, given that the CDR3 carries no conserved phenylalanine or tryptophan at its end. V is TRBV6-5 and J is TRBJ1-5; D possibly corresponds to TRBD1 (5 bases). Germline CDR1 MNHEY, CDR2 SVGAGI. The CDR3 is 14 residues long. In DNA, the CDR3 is TGTGCCAGCAGTGCAGGGCTTGACAATCAGCCACAGCATTCT. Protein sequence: CASSAGLDNQPQHS.

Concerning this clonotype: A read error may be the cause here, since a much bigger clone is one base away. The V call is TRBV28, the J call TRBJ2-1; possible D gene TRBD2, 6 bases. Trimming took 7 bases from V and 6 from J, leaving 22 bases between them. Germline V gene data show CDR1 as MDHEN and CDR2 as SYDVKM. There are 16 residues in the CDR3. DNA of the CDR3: TGTGCCAGCATAGGTAGCGGTACCTTCAGCCCCAATGAGCAGTTCTTC. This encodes CASIGSGTFSPNEQFF.

This CDR3 is CSVSRDLNTDIFF. In DNA, the CDR3 is TGCAGCGTTAGTAGGGACCTAAACACTGATATTTTCTTT. V and J are TRBV29-1 and TRBJ1-1; the D gene is possibly TRBD1 (5 bases). V was trimmed by 5 bases and J by 13 bases, leaving 23 bases between them. The CDR3 consists of 13 residues. Germline CDR1 and CDR2: SQVTM and ANQGSEA.

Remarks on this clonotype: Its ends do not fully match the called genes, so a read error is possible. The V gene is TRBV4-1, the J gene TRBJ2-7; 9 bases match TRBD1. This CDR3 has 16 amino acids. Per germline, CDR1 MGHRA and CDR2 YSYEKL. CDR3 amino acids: CASSQHTGGESCEQYF. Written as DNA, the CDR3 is TGCGCCAGCAGTCAACACACAGGGGGCGAATCCTGCGAGCAGTACTTC.

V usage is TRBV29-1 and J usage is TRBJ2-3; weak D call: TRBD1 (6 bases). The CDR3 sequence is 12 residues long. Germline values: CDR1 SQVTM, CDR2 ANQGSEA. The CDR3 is CIVVQGGDTQYF. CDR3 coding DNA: TGCATCGTGGTACAGGGTGGGGATACGCAGTATTTT.

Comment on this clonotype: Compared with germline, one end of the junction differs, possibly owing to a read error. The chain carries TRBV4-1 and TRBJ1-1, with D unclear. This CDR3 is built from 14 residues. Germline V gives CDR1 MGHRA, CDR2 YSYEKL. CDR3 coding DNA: TGCGCCAGCGGCCACCGGGCAGAGAACACTGAAGTTTTCTTT. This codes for CASGHRAENTEVFF.

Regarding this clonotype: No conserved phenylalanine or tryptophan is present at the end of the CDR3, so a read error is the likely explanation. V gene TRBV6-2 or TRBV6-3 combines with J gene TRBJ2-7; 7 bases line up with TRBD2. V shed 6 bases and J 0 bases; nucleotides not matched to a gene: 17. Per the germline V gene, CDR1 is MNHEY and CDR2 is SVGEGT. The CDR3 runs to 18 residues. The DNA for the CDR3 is TGTGCCAGCAGCCCGCCCATGTGGCTAGCGGCAACCTCCTACGAGCAGTACTTA. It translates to CASSPPMWLAATSYEQYL.

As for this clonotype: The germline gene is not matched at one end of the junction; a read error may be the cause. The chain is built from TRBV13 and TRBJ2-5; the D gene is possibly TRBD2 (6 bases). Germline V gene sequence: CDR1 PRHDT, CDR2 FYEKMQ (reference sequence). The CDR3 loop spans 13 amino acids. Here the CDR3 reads CASRVCGMETQYF. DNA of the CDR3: TGTGCCAGCAGGGTTTGCGGGATGGAGACCCAATACTTC.

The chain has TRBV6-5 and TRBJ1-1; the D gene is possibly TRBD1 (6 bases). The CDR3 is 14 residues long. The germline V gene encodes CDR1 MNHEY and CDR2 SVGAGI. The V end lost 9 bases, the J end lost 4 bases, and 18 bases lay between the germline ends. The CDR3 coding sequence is TGTGCCAGTGTGTGGGGGGCGGGTTTCACTGAAGCTTTCTTT. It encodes CASVWGAGFTEAFF.

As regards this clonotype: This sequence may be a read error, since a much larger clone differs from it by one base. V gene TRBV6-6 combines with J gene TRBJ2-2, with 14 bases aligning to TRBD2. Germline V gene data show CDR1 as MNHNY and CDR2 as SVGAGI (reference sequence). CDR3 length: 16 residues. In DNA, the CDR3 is TGTGCCAGCAGTTACCGGACTAGCGGGAGGCCCGGGGTGCTGTTTTTT. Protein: CASSYRTSGRPGVLFF.

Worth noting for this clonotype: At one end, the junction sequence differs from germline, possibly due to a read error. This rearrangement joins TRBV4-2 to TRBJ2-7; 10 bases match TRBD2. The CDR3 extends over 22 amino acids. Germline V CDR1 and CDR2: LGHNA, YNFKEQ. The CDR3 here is CASIQVFTRLLAGLPGSYEQYF. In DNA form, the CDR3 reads TGTGCCAGCATCCAAGTTTTCACCAGATTACTAGCGGGATTACCGGGATCCTACGAGCAGTACTTC.

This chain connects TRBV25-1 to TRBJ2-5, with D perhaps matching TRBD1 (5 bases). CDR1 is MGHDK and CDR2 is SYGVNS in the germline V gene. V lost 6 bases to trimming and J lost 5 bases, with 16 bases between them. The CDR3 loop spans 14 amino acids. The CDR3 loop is CASRGRELGETQYF. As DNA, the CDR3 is TGTGCCAGCAGGGGCAGGGAACTCGGTGAGACCCAGTACTTC.

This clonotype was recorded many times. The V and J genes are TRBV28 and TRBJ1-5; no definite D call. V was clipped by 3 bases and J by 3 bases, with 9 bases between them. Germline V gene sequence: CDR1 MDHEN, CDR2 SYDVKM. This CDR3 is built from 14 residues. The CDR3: CASSFPAPNQPQHF. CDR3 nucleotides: TGTGCCAGCAGTTTCCCCGCCCCCAATCAGCCCCAGCATTTT. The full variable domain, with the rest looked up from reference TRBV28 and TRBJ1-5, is DVKVTQSSRYLVKRTGEKVFLECVQDMDHENMFWYRQDPGLGLRLIYFSYDVKMKEKGDIPEGYSVSREKKERFSLILESASTNQTSMYLCASSFPAPNQPQHFGDGTRLSIL.

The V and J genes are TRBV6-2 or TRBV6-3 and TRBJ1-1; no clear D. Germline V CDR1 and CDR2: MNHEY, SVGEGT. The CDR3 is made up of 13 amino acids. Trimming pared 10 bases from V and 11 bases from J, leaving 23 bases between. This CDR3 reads CAKRTNSPLDAFF. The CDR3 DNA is TGTGCCAAAAGAACAAACAGTCCCCTGGATGCTTTCTTT.

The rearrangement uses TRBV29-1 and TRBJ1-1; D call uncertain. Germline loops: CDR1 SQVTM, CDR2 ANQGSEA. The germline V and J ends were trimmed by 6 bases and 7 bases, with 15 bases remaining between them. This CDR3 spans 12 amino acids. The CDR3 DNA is TGCAGCGTACCTACTGTGACGCATGAAGCTTTCTTT. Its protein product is CSVPTVTHEAFF.

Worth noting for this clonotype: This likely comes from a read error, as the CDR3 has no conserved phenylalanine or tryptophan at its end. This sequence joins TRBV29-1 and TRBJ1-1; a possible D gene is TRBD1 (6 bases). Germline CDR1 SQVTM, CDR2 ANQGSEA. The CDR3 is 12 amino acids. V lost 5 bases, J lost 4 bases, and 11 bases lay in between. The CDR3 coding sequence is TGCAGCGTTAACAGGGTGAGCACTGAAGCTTTCTGT. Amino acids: CSVNRVSTEAFC.

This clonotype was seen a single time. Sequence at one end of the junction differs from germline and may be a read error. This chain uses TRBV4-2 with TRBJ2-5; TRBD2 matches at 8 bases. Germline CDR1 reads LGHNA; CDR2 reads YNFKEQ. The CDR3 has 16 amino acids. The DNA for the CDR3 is TGTGACAGCAGCCAGGTTAGCGGGACCTTCTGTGAGACCCAGTACTTC. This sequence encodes CDSSQVSGTFCETQYF.

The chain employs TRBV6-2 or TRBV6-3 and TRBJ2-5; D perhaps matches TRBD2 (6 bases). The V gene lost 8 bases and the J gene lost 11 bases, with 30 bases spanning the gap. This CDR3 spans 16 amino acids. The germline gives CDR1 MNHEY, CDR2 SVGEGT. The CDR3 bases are TGTGCCAGCTTCACTACTTCGGACTACATCCAAGAGTCACAGTACTTC. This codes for CASFTTSDYIQESQYF.

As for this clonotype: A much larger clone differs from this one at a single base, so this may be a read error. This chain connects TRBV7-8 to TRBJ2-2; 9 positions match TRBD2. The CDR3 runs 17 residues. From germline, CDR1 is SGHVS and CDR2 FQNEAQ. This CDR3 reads CASSLGFASGNTWELFF. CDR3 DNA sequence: TGTGCCAGCAGCTTAGGATTTGCTAGCGGGAACACCTGGGAGCTGTTTTTT.

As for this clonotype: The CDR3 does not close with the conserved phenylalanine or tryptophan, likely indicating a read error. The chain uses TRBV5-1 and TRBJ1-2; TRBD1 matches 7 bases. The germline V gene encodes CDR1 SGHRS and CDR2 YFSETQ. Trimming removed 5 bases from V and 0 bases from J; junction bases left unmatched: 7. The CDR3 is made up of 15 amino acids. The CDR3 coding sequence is TGCGCCAGCAGTATCCGACAGGGCACTAACTATGGCTACACCTTA. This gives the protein CASSIRQGTNYGYTL.

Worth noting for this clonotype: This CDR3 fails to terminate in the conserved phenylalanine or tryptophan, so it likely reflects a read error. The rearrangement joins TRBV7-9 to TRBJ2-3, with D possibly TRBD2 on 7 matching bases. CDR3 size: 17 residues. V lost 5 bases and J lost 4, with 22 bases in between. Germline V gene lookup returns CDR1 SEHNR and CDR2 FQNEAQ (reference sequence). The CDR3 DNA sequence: TGTGCCAGCAGCGTTTCAACTAGCGCCTCAGGGGCAGATACGCAGTATTTA. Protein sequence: CASSVSTSASGADTQYL.